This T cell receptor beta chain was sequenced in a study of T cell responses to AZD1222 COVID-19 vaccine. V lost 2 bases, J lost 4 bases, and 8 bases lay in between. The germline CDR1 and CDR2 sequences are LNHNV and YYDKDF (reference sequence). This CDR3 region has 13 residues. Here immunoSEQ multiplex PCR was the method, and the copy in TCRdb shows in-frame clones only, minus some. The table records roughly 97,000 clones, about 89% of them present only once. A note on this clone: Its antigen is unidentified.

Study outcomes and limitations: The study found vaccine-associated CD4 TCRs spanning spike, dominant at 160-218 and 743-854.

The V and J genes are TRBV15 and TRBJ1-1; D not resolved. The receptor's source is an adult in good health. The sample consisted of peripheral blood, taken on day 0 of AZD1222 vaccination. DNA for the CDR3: TGTGCCACCAGCAGATTGGTAGGCACTGAAGCTTTCTTT. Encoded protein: CATSRLVGTEAFF. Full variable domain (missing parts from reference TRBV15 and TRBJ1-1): DAMVIQNPRYQVTQFGKPVTLSCSQTLNHNVMYWYQQKSSQAPKLLFHYYDKDFNNEADTPDNFQSRRPNTSFCFLDIRSPGLGDTAMYLCATSRLVGTEAFFGQGTRLTVV.